These T cell receptor beta chains were read from a single sample in a study of blood T cell repertoires in COVID-19. Produced via immunoSEQ multiplex PCR; TCRdb's table is partial and in-frame only. The sample lists 300,000 to 400,000 clones, approximately 90% occurring once. The sequencing input was peripheral blood. Source of these receptors: a man aged 25-45 years with COVID-19, enrolled during active disease. Both conserved end residues are part of each CDR3. Each record gives: CDR3 DNA, CDR3 protein, clone size, D gene, V gene, J gene. A D gene is named only where the DNA matches it firmly. Not every row has a clone size; where given, it reads once, few, many or a size class.

cdr3_nt: TGTGCCAGCAGTTCACCCGGGACTAGCGGGAGGGCTCGAACAGATACGCAGTATTTT
cdr3_aa: CASSSPGTSGRARTDTQYF
clone_size: -
d_call: TRBD2
v_call: TRBV27
j_call: TRBJ2-3

cdr3_nt: TGCGCCAGCAGCCAAACTCACGCGACGGGGTTCTCCCCAGATACGCAGTATTTT
cdr3_aa: CASSQTHATGFSPDTQYF
clone_size: -
d_call: -
v_call: TRBV4-3
j_call: TRBJ2-3

cdr3_nt: TGTGCCAGCAGCAGGGACAGGGGCGTCAATGAGCAGTTCTTC
cdr3_aa: CASSRDRGVNEQFF
clone_size: -
d_call: TRBD1
v_call: TRBV7-3
j_call: TRBJ2-1

cdr3_nt: TGTGCCAGCAGTTTAGCGGGAGCAGTCGGGGAGCTGTTTTTT
cdr3_aa: CASSLAGAVGELFF
clone_size: -
d_call: TRBD2
v_call: TRBV28
j_call: TRBJ2-2

cdr3_nt: TGTGCCAGCTCAATACAGGGGTCGAGCTCCTACAATGAGCAGTTCTTC
cdr3_aa: CASSIQGSSSYNEQFF
clone_size: -
d_call: TRBD1
v_call: TRBV18
j_call: TRBJ2-1

cdr3_nt: TGTGCCTGGAGTACAGGGAGGGCTGAAGCTTTCTTT
cdr3_aa: CAWSTGRAEAFF
clone_size: -
d_call: -
v_call: TRBV30
j_call: TRBJ1-1

cdr3_nt: TGTGCCAGTAGTTTCGGCAGGGTGTACGAGCAGTACTTC
cdr3_aa: CASSFGRVYEQYF
clone_size: -
d_call: -
v_call: TRBV19
j_call: TRBJ2-7

cdr3_nt: TGTGCCAGCAGACCCACGGGACAGGGACCTGTGGAGCAGTTCTTC
cdr3_aa: CASRPTGQGPVEQFF
clone_size: -
d_call: TRBD1
v_call: TRBV6-5
j_call: TRBJ2-1

cdr3_nt: TGTGCCAGCAGCTCACAGGGGGCGGAAGGCTACACCTTC
cdr3_aa: CASSSQGAEGYTF
clone_size: few
d_call: TRBD1
v_call: TRBV3-1/TRBV3-2
j_call: TRBJ1-2

cdr3_nt: TGTGCCAGCAGTTTGGACAGGGGAGCTTTCTTT
cdr3_aa: CASSLDRGAFF
clone_size: -
d_call: TRBD1
v_call: TRBV28
j_call: TRBJ1-1

cdr3_nt: TGTGCCAGCACCTTTCGGGGGTCTGGGGCCAACGTCCTGACTTTC
cdr3_aa: CASTFRGSGANVLTF
clone_size: once
d_call: -
v_call: TRBV7-9
j_call: TRBJ2-6

cdr3_nt: TGTGCCTCCGGGACAGACCACCTCTATGGCTACACCTTC
cdr3_aa: CASGTDHLYGYTF
clone_size: -
d_call: TRBD1
v_call: TRBV30
j_call: TRBJ1-2

cdr3_nt: TGCGCCAGCAGCACCACTAGCGGGGCAGCCTACGAGCAGTACTTC
cdr3_aa: CASSTTSGAAYEQYF
clone_size: -
d_call: TRBD2
v_call: TRBV5-1
j_call: TRBJ2-7

cdr3_nt: TGTGCCACCTCAGGGGCTCCTGTCGGCTACACCTTC
cdr3_aa: CATSGAPVGYTF
clone_size: few
d_call: -
v_call: TRBV12-3/TRBV12-4
j_call: TRBJ1-2

cdr3_nt: TGTGCCAGCAGGGGACCACAGGGGTGGAATCAGCCCCAGCATTTT
cdr3_aa: CASRGPQGWNQPQHF
clone_size: -
d_call: TRBD1
v_call: TRBV2
j_call: TRBJ1-5

cdr3_nt: TGTGCCACCAGTGACCACACACGATACAGCAATCAGCCCCAGCATTTT
cdr3_aa: CATSDHTRYSNQPQHF
clone_size: -
d_call: -
v_call: TRBV24-1
j_call: TRBJ1-5

cdr3_nt: TGTGCCAGCAGTGAAATTCTCGGACAGGGAGGTGAAGGCTACACCTTC
cdr3_aa: CASSEILGQGGEGYTF
clone_size: few
d_call: TRBD1
v_call: TRBV2
j_call: TRBJ1-2

cdr3_nt: TGTGCCATCAGTGATTCCCCAGGCGGGGGACAGGGGGGGTACGAGCAGTACTTC
cdr3_aa: CAISDSPGGGQGGYEQYF
clone_size: -
d_call: TRBD1
v_call: TRBV10-3
j_call: TRBJ2-7

cdr3_nt: TGTGCCAGCAGTCTCTCGTCACCCCTCCACTTT
cdr3_aa: CASSLSSPLHF
clone_size: once
d_call: -
v_call: TRBV6-5
j_call: TRBJ1-6

cdr3_nt: TGTGCCAGCAGCGAAACTAGCGGGGGGCGGGAGACCCAGTACTTC
cdr3_aa: CASSETSGGRETQYF
clone_size: -
d_call: TRBD2
v_call: TRBV7-6
j_call: TRBJ2-5

cdr3_nt: TGTGCCAGCTCACCACAGTCCAGTAATGAAAAACTGTTTTTT
cdr3_aa: CASSPQSSNEKLFF
clone_size: once
d_call: -
v_call: TRBV18
j_call: TRBJ1-4

cdr3_nt: TGTGCCAGCTCACAGGGACAGGGCGTTGAGTATGAGCAGTTCTTC
cdr3_aa: CASSQGQGVEYEQFF
clone_size: -
d_call: TRBD1
v_call: TRBV18
j_call: TRBJ2-1

cdr3_nt: TGCGCCACCAAGACTAGCGGGGCGTTCCAAGAGACCCAGTACTTC
cdr3_aa: CATKTSGAFQETQYF
clone_size: -
d_call: TRBD2
v_call: TRBV5-1
j_call: TRBJ2-5

cdr3_nt: TGTGCCAGCAGCTCCCCGGGACAGCCATACGAGCAGTACTTC
cdr3_aa: CASSSPGQPYEQYF
clone_size: few
d_call: TRBD1
v_call: TRBV11-3
j_call: TRBJ2-7

cdr3_nt: TGTGCCAGTAGAGAACTAGCGGGGGGCTACAATGAGCAGTTCTTC
cdr3_aa: CASRELAGGYNEQFF
clone_size: -
d_call: TRBD2
v_call: TRBV19
j_call: TRBJ2-1

cdr3_nt: TGTGCCAGCAGTTCGGGACAGGGGAGCATGAGGACTGAAGCTTTCTTT
cdr3_aa: CASSSGQGSMRTEAFF
clone_size: -
d_call: TRBD1
v_call: TRBV2
j_call: TRBJ1-1

cdr3_nt: TGTGCCAGCAGTTTCTCGGGGGGGGATAGGTACAATGAGCAGTTCTTC
cdr3_aa: CASSFSGGDRYNEQFF
clone_size: -
d_call: TRBD2
v_call: TRBV28
j_call: TRBJ2-1

cdr3_nt: TGTGCCAGCAGCGTAGGACTAGCGGGAGGCATGGATACGCAGTATTTT
cdr3_aa: CASSVGLAGGMDTQYF
clone_size: -
d_call: TRBD2
v_call: TRBV5-8
j_call: TRBJ2-3

cdr3_nt: TGTGCCAGCAGCTCCACTCAGGGGAACCAAGAGACCCAGTACTTC
cdr3_aa: CASSSTQGNQETQYF
clone_size: -
d_call: -
v_call: TRBV11-2
j_call: TRBJ2-5

cdr3_nt: TGCGCCAGCAGCCAAGGTAGTTCTGATGAGCAGTTCTTC
cdr3_aa: CASSQGSSDEQFF
clone_size: -
d_call: -
v_call: TRBV4-3
j_call: TRBJ2-1

cdr3_nt: TGTGCCAGCAGATTACAGGGTCGGGGCACCGGGGAGCTGTTTTTT
cdr3_aa: CASRLQGRGTGELFF
clone_size: -
d_call: -
v_call: TRBV2
j_call: TRBJ2-2

cdr3_nt: TGTGCCAGCACCACTCTGGGGAGCGCTGAAAAACTGTTTTTT
cdr3_aa: CASTTLGSAEKLFF
clone_size: -
d_call: -
v_call: TRBV2
j_call: TRBJ1-4

cdr3_nt: TGTGCCAGCAGTGACCAAGGGGGTTTCTATGGCTACACCTTC
cdr3_aa: CASSDQGGFYGYTF
clone_size: -
d_call: -
v_call: TRBV6-1
j_call: TRBJ1-2

cdr3_nt: TGTGCCAGCTCACCACCGTCGCGGGAGGCCTACAATGAGCAGTTCTTC
cdr3_aa: CASSPPSREAYNEQFF
clone_size: -
d_call: TRBD2
v_call: TRBV18
j_call: TRBJ2-1

cdr3_nt: TGTGCCAGCAGTCTCCGGTTCTCTGGGGCCAACGTCCTGACTTTC
cdr3_aa: CASSLRFSGANVLTF
clone_size: few
d_call: -
v_call: TRBV27
j_call: TRBJ2-6

cdr3_nt: TGTGCCAGCAGCCAAACCCGGGACAGGGGGCTTCGGGCACCCCTCCACTTT
cdr3_aa: CASSQTRDRGLRAPLHF
clone_size: -
d_call: TRBD1
v_call: TRBV4-2
j_call: TRBJ1-6